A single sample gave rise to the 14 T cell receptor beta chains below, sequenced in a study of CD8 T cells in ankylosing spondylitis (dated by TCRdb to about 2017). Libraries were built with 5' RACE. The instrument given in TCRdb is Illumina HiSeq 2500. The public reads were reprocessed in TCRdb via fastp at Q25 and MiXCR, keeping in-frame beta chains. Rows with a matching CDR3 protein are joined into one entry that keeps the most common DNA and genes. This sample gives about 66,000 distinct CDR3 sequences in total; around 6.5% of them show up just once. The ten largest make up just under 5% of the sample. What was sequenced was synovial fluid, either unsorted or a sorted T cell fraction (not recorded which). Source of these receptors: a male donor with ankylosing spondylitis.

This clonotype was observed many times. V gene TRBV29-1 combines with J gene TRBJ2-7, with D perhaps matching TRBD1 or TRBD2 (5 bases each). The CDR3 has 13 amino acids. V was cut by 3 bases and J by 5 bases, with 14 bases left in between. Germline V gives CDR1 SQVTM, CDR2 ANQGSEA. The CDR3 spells CSVDYGGGNEQYF. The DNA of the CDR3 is TGCAGCGTTGACTATGGGGGTGGGAACGAGCAGTACTTC.

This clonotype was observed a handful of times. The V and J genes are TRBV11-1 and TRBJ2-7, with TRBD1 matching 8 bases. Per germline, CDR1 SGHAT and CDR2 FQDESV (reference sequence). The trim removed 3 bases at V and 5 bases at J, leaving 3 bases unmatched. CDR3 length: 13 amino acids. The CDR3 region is CASSFDRGDEQYF. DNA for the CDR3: TGTGCCAGCAGCTTCGACAGGGGCGACGAGCAGTACTTC. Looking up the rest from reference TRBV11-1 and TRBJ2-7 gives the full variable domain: EAEVAQSPRYKITEKSQAVAFWCDPISGHATLYWYRQILGQGPELLVQFQDESVVDDSQLPKDRFSAERLKGVDSTLKIQPAELGDSAMYLCASSFDRGDEQYFGPGTRLTVT.

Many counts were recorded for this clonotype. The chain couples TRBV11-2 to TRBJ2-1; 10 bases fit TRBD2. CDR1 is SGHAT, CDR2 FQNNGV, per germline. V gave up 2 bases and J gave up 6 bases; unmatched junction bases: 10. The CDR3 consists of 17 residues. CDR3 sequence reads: CASSLTSGTLRGNEQFF. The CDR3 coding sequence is TGTGCCAGCAGCTTAACTAGCGGGACTCTCAGGGGCAATGAGCAGTTCTTC.

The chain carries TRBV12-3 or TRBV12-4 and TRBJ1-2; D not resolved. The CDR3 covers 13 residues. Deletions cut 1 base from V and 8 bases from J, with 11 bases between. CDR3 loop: CASSLGFIGGYTF. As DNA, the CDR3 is TGTGCCAGCAGTTTAGGGTTTATCGGGGGCTACACCTTC.

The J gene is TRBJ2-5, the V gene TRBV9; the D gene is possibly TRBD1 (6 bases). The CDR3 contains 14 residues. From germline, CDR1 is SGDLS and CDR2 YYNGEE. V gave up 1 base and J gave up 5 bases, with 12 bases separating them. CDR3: CASSVLGAGETQYF. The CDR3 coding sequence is TGTGCCAGCAGCGTACTGGGGGCGGGCGAGACCCAGTACTTC.

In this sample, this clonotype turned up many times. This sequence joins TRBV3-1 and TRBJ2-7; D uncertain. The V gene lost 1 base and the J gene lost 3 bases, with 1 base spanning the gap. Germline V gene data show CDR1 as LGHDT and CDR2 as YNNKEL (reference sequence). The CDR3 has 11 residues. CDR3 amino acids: CASSQGYEQYF. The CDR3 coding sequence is TGTGCCAGCAGCCAAGGCTACGAGCAGTACTTC.

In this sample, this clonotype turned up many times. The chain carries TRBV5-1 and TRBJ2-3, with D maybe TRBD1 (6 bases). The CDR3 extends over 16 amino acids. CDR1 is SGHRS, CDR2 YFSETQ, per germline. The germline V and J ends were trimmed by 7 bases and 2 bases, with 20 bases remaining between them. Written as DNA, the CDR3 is TGCGCCAGCCCTCCTTCTAAAGGGGGTATCACAGATACGCAGTATTTT. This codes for CASPPSKGGITDTQYF. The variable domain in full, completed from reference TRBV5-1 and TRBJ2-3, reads KAGVTQTPRYLIKTRGQQVTLSCSPISGHRSVSWYQQTPGQGLQFLFEYFSETQRNKGNFPGRFSGRQFSNSRSEMNVSTLELGDSALYLCASPPSKGGITDTQYFGPGTRLTVL.

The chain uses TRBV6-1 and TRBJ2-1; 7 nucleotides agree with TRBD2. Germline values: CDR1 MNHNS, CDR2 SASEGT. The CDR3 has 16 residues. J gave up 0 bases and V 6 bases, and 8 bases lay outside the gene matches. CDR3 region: CASSPSGMSSYNEQFF. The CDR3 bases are TGTGCCAGCAGCCCTAGCGGCATGAGCTCCTACAATGAGCAGTTCTTC.

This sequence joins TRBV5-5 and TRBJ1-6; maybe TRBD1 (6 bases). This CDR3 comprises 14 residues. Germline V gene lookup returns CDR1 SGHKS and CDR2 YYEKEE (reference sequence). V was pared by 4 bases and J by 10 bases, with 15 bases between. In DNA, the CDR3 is TGTGCCAGCAGCCTCCGATCGGACAGCTCACCCCTCCACTTT. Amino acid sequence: CASSLRSDSSPLHF.

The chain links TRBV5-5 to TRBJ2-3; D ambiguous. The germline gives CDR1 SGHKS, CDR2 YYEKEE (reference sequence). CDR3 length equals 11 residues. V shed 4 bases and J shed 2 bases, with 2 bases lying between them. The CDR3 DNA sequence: TGTGCCAGCAGCGTCACAGATACGCAGTATTTT. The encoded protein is CASSVTDTQYF.

CDR3 coding DNA: TGCGCCAGCAGCTACCGGGGGGGAGGTTCTCAGCGGACTAGCGGGAGATACGATACGCAGTATTTT. Amino acids: CASSYRGGGSQRTSGRYDTQYF. The V call is TRBV4-1, the J call TRBJ2-3; 13 nucleotides agree with TRBD2. V lost 5 bases to trimming and J lost 6 bases; unmatched junction nucleotides: 26. CDR1 MGHRA and CDR2 YSYEKL come from the germline V gene. This CDR3 has 22 amino acids.

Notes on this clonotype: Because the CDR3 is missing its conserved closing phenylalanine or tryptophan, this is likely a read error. Written as DNA, the CDR3 is TGTGCCAGTAGTATAGCGGGACGCGGCTACGAGCAGTACTTG. This sequence encodes CASSIAGRGYEQYL. The J gene is TRBJ2-7, the V gene TRBV19, with D possibly being TRBD1 or TRBD2 (5 bases each). V was clipped by 1 base and J by 3 bases, with 10 bases between them. The CDR3 totals 14 residues. Germline V gives CDR1 LNHDA, CDR2 SQIVND (reference sequence).

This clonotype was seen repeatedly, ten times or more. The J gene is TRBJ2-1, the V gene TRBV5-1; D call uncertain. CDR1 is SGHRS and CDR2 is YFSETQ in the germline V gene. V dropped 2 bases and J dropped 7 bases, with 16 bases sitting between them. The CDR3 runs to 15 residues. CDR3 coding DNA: TGCGCCAGCAGCTTAGGGTCAGGCCTTCAGAATGAGCAGTTCTTC. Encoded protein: CASSLGSGLQNEQFF.

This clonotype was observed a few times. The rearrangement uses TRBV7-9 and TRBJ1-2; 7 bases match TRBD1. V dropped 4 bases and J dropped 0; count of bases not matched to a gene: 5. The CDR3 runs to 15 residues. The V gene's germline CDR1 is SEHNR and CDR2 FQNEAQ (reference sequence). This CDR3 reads CASSSGTVTNYGYTF. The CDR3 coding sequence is TGTGCCAGCAGCTCCGGGACAGTAACTAACTATGGCTACACCTTC.